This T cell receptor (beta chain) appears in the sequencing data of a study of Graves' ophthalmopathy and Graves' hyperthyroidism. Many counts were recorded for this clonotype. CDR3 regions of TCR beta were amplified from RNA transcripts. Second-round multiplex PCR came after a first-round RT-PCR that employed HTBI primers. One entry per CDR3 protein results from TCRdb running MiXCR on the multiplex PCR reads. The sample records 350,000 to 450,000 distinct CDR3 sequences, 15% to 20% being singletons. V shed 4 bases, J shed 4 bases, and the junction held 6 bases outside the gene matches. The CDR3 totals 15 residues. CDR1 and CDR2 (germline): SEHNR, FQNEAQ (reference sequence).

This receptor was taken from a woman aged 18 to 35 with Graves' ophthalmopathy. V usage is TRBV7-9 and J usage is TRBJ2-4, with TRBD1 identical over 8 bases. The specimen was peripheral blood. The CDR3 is CASSSATGVKNIQYF. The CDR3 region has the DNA TGTGCCAGCAGCTCGGCGACAGGGGTGAAAAACATTCAGTACTTC.